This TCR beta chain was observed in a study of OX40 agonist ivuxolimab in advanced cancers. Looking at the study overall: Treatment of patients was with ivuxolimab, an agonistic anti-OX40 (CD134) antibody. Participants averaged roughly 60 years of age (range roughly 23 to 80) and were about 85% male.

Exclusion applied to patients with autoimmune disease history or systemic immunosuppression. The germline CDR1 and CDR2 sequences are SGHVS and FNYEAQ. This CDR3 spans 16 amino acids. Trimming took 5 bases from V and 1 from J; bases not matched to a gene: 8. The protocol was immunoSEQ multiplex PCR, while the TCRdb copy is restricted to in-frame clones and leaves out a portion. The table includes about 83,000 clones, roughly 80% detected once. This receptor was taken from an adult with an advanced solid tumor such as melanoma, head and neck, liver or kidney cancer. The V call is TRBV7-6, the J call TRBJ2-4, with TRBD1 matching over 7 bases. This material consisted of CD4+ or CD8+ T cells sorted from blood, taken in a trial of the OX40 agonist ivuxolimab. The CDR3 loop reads CASSPLRQGAKNIQYF. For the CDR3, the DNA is TGTGCCAGCAGCCCTCTTAGACAGGGTGCCAAAAACATTCAGTACTTC.